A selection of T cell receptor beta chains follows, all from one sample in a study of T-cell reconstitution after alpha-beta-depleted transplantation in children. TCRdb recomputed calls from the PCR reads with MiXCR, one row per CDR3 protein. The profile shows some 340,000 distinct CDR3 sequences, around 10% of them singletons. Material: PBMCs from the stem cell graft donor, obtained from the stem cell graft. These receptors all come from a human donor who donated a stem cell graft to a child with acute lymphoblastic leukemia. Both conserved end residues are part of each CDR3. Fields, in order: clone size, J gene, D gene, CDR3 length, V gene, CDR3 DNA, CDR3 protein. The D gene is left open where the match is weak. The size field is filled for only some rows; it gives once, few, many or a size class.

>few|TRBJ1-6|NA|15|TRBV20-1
TGCAGTGCTAGAGCCGGACACCCGGAGAGTTCACCCCTCCACTTT
CSARAGHPESSPLHF
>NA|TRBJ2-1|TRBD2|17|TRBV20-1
TGCAGTGCTAGGCCTCTAGCGGGAGCAGGCCCCCTCTATGAGCAGTTCTTC
CSARPLAGAGPLYEQFF
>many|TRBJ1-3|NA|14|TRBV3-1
TGTGCCAGCAGCCAGGAAGGGGCTGGAAACACCATATATTTT
CASSQEGAGNTIYF
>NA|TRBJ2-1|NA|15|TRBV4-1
TGCGCCAGCAGCCCAGTGGCCGGGGGTTGGGATGAGCAGTTCTTC
CASSPVAGGWDEQFF
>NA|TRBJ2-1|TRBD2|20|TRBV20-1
TGCAGTGCCAGACCCGTTATGCTAGCGGGAGGAAGTGTGTCCTACAATGAGCAGTTCTTC
CSARPVMLAGGSVSYNEQFF
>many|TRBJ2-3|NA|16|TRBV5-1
TGCGCCAGCAGCTTGGTTGGCGGGACTAGCACAGATACGCAGTATTTT
CASSLVGGTSTDTQYF
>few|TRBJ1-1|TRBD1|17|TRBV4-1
TGCGCCAGCAGCCAACCTAGACAGGGGCCGCTGAACACTGAAGCTTTCTTT
CASSQPRQGPLNTEAFF
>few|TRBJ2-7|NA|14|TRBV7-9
TGTGCCAGCAGCTCGTACGGGACTCAATACGAGCAGTACTTC
CASSSYGTQYEQYF
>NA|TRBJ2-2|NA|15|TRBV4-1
TGCGCCAGCAGCCACGAACTACCGAACACCGGGGAGCTGTTTTTT
CASSHELPNTGELFF
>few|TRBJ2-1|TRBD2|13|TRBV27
TGTGCCAGCACGGGGGGGTGGACCGATGAGCAGTTCTTC
CASTGGWTDEQFF
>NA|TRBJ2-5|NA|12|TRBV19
TGTGCCAGTAGCAGGATACAAGAGACCCAGTACTTC
CASSRIQETQYF
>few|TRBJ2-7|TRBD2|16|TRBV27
TGTGCCAGCAGTCCCGAAACTAGCGGGGTTGCTTGGGAGCAGTACTTC
CASSPETSGVAWEQYF
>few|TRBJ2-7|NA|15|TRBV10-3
TGTGCCATCACCCCGGACAGAGCACCTACCTACGAGCAGTACTTC
CAITPDRAPTYEQYF
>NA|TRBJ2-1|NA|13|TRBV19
TGTGCCAGTAGTATAGGGGGGATCAATGAGCAGTTCTTC
CASSIGGINEQFF
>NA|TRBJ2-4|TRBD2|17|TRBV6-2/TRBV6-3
TGTGCCAGCAGTTACTCGAGACTAGCGATAGCCAAAAACATTCAGTACTTC
CASSYSRLAIAKNIQYF
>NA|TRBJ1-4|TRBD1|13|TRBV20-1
TGCAGTGCTAGACGACAGGGTGGGGAAAAACTGTTTTTT
CSARRQGGEKLFF
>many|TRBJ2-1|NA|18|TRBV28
TGTGCCAGCAGTCTTCCCGGGACAAGCGCGGACTATCTCGATGAGCAGTTCTTC
CASSLPGTSADYLDEQFF
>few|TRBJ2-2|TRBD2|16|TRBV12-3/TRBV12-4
TGTGCCAGCAGTCCCCGACTAGCGGATAACACCGGGGAGCTGTTTTTT
CASSPRLADNTGELFF
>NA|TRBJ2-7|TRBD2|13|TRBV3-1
TGTGCCAGCCAGGGCGGGAGGGCCTACGAGCAGTACTTC
CASQGGRAYEQYF
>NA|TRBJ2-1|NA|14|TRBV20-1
TGCAGTGCTAGCTCCGGCTCCTTCGACAATGAGCAGTTCTTC
CSASSGSFDNEQFF
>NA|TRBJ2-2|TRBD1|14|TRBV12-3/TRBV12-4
TGTGCCAGCAGTCGGGATCAGGGGGCCGGGGAGCTGTTTTTT
CASSRDQGAGELFF
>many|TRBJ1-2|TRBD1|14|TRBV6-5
TGTGCCAGCAGTTACTCGGGACAGGAGGCTCCAAACACCTTC
CASSYSGQEAPNTF
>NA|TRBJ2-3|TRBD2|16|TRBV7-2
TGTGCCAGCAGCTTAGAGGGACTAGCGGGAGGAGTGGTGCAGTATTTT
CASSLEGLAGGVVQYF
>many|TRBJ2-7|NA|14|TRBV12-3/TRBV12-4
TGTGCCAGCAGTTTATCCGGGGATTCTGAAGAGCAGTACTTC
CASSLSGDSEEQYF
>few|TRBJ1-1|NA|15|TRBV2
TGTGCCAGCAGTGAAGGGTTCGAGGATAACACTGAAGCTTTCTTT
CASSEGFEDNTEAFF
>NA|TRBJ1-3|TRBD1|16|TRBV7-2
TGTGCCAGCAGCCCCGTGAGAGGGGGCCTTGGAAACACCATATATTTT
CASSPVRGGLGNTIYF
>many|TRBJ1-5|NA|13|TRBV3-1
TGTGCCAGCAGCCAGAATAGCAATCAGCCCCAGCATTTT
CASSQNSNQPQHF
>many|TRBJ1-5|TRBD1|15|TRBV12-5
TGTGCTAGTGGCTGGGACAGGGCGGTGGACCAGCCCCAGCATTTT
CASGWDRAVDQPQHF
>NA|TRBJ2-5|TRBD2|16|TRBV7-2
TGTGCCAGCACCAGGAAGCGGGACCGCTCTCAAGAGACCCAGTACTTC
CASTRKRDRSQETQYF
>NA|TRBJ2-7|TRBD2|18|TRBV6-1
TGTGCCAGCCTGGGGGACAGGGTTCGACTAGCGGGAGGCTACGAGCAGTACTTC
CASLGDRVRLAGGYEQYF
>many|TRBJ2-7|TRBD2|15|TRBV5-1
TGCGCCAGCAGCAGGGCAGCGGGGAGCTCCTACGAGCAGTACTTC
CASSRAAGSSYEQYF
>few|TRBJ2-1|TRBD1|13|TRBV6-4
TGTGCCAGCAGCGGCGGACAGGGGGACGAGCAGTTCTTC
CASSGGQGDEQFF
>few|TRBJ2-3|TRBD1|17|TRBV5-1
TGCGCCAGCAGCCCTGCCCGTACCGGGACAGGCACAGATACGCAGTATTTT
CASSPARTGTGTDTQYF
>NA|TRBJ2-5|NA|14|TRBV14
TGTGCCAGCAGCCAAATCCGGGGGCTAGAGACCCAGTACTTC
CASSQIRGLETQYF
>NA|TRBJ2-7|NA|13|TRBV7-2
TGTGCCAGCAGCCCCCCCAGTGGAAGCGAGCAGTACTTC
CASSPPSGSEQYF
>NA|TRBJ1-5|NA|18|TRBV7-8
TGTGCCAGCAGCTTAGCCCCCCCCGGGGGCGAGGGCAATCAGCCCCAGCATTTT
CASSLAPPGGEGNQPQHF
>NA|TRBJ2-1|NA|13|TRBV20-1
TGCAGTGCTAGAGATAGGGGGTCAGGTGAGCAGTTCTTC
CSARDRGSGEQFF
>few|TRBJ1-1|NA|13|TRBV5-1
TGCGCCAGCAGCTTGGGACAGATCACTGAAGCTTTCTTT
CASSLGQITEAFF
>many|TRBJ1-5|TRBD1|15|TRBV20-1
TGCAGTGCTAGAGCTGGACAGGGGGGGAGGCAGCCCCAGCATTTT
CSARAGQGGRQPQHF
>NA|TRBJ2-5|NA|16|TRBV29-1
TGCAGCGTTGGACAGTTTAATCAAAGATACCAAGAGACCCAGTACTTC
CSVGQFNQRYQETQYF
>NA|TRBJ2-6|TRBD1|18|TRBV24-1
TGTGCCACCAGTGATGGTTCGGGACAGGGGTCTGGGGCCAACGTCCTGACTTTC
CATSDGSGQGSGANVLTF
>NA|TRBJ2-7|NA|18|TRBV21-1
TGTGCCAGCAGCAAAGAGCGGGAGGGCCGGACTACTACGTTTGAGCAGTACTTC
CASSKEREGRTTTFEQYF
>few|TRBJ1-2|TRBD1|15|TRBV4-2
TGTGCCAGCAGCCAGGGCAGGGGGGCGGTCTATGGCTACACCTTC
CASSQGRGAVYGYTF
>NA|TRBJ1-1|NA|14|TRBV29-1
TGCAGCGTATCTGAGGGAGGGGTGGGCACTGAAGCTTTCTTT
CSVSEGGVGTEAFF
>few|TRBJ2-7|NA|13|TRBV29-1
TGCAGCGCCCAAATCTCGGGCTCCTACGAGCAGTACTTC
CSAQISGSYEQYF
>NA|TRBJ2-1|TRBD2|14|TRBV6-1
TGTGCCAGCAGTCGGGAGGCCGGGTACAATGAGCAGTTCTTC
CASSREAGYNEQFF
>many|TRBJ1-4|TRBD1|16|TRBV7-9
TGTGCCAGCAGCCCTAGGGACAGCTTGACGAGAGAAAAACTGTTTTTT
CASSPRDSLTREKLFF
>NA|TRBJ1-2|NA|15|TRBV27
TGTGCCAGCAGTTTACAAAGAACGGGTAACTATGGCTACACCTTC
CASSLQRTGNYGYTF
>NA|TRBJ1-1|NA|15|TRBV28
TGTGCCAGCAGTTTTGTAGGTCGAAGCAACACTGTAGCTTTCTTT
CASSFVGRSNTVAFF